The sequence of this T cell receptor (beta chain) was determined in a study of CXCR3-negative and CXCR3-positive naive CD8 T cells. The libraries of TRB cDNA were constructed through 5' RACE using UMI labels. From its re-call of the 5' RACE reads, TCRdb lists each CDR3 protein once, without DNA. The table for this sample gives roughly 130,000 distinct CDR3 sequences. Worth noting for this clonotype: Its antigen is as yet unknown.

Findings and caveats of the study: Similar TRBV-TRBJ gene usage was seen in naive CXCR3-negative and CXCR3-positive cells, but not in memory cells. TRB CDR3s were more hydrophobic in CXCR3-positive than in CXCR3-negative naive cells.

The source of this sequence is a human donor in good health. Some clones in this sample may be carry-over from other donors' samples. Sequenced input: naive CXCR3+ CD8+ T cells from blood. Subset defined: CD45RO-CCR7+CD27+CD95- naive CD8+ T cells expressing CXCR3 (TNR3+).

CDR3 sequence: CASSTRQGSFSYEQYF. The rearrangement joins TRBV27 to TRBJ2-7; TCRdb gives TRBD1 as the D gene, but with no DNA this cannot be confirmed. The CDR3 sequence is 16 residues long. From germline, CDR1 is MNHEY and CDR2 SMNVEV (reference sequence).